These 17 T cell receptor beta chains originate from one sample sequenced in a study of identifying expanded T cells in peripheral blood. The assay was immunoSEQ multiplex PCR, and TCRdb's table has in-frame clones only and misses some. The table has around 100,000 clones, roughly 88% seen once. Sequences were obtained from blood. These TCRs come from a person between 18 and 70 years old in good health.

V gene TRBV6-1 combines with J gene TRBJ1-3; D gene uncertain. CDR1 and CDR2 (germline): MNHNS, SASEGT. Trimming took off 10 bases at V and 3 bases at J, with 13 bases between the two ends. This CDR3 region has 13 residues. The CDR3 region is CATGEGNGNTIYF. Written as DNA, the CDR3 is TGTGCCACCGGGGAGGGAAATGGAAACACCATATATTTT.

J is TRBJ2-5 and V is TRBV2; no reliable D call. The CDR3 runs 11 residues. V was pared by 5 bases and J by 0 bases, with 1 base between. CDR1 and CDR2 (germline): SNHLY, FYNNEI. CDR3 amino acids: CASSYQETQYF. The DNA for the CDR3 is TGTGCCAGCAGTTACCAAGAGACCCAGTACTTC.

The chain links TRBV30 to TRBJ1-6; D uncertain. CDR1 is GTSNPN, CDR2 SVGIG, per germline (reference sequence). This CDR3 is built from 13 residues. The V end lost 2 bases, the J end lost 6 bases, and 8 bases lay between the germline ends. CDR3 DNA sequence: TGTGCCTGGAGTCTGGAGACTAATTCACCCCTCCACTTT. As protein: CAWSLETNSPLHF.

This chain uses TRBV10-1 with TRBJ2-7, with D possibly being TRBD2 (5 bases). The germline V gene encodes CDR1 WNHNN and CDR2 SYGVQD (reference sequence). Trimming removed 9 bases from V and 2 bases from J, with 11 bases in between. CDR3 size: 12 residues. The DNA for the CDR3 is TGCGCCAGGTCACTAGGACCCTACGAGCAGTACTTC. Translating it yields CARSLGPYEQYF.

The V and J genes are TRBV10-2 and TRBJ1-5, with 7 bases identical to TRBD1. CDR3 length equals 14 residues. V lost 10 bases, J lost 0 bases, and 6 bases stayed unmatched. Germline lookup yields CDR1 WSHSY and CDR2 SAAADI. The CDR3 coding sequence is TGCGCCACCGCGACAGGGTCTAGCAATCAGCCCCAGCATTTT. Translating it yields CATATGSSNQPQHF.

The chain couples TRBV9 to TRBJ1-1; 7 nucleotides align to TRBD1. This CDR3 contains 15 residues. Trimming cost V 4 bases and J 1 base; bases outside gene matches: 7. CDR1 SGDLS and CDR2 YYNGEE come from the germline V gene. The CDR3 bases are TGTGCCAGCAGCCCTCGAGGGGGCTCGAACACTGAAGCTTTCTTT. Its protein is CASSPRGGSNTEAFF.

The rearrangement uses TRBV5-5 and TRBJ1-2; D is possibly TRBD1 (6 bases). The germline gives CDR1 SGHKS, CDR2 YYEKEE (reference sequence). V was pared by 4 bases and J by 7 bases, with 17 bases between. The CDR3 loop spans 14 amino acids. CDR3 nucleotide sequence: TGTGCCAGCAGCCCCGGCCTGGGGGGCTTTGGCTACACCTTC. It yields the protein CASSPGLGGFGYTF.

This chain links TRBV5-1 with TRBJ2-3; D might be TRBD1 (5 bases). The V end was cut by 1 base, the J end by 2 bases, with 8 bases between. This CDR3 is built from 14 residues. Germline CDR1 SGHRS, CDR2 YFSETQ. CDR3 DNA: TGCGCCAGCAGCTTGCGACAGAACACAGATACGCAGTATTTT. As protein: CASSLRQNTDTQYF.

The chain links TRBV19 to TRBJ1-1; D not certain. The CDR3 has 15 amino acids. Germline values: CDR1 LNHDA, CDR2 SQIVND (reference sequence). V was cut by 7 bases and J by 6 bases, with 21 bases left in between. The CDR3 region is CASMAGLYRSAEAFF. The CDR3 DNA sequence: TGTGCCAGTATGGCAGGCCTCTATCGTAGCGCTGAAGCTTTCTTT.

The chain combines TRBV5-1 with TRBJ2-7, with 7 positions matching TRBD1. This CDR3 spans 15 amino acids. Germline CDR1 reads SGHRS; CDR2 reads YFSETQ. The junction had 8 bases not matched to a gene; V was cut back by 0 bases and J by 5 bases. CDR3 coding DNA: TGCGCCAGCAGCTTGGCTACAGGGGTTTCGGACGAGCAGTACTTC. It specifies CASSLATGVSDEQYF.

Written as DNA, the CDR3 is TGTGCCAGCAGCTTAAGATACGAGCAGTACTTC. It encodes CASSLRYEQYF. The V gene is TRBV5-4, the J gene TRBJ2-7; D unclear. CDR3 size: 11 residues. Germline-derived CDR1 and CDR2 are SGHNT and YYREEE (reference sequence). Trimming removed 2 bases at V and 4 bases at J, with 4 bases between.

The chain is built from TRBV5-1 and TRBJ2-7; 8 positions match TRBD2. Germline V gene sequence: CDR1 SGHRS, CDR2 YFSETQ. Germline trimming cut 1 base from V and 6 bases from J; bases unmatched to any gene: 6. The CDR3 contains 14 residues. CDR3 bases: TGCGCCAGCAGCTTGTCGGGGGGGCTAGGCGAGCAGTACTTC. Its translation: CASSLSGGLGEQYF.

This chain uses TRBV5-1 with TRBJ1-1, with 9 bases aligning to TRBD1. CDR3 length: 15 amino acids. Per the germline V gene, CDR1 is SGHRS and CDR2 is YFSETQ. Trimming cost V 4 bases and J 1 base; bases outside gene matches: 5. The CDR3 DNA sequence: TGCGCCAGCAGCCCCGGGACAGGGTCGAACACTGAAGCTTTCTTT. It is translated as CASSPGTGSNTEAFF. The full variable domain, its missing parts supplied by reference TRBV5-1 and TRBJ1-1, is KAGVTQTPRYLIKTRGQQVTLSCSPISGHRSVSWYQQTPGQGLQFLFEYFSETQRNKGNFPGRFSGRQFSNSRSEMNVSTLELGDSALYLCASSPGTGSNTEAFFGQGTRLTVV.

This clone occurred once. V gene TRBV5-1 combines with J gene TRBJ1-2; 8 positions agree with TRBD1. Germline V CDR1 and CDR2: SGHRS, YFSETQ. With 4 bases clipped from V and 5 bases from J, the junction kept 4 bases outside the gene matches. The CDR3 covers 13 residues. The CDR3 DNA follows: TGCGCCAGCAGCGTGGACAGGGATTATGGCTACACCTTC. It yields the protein CASSVDRDYGYTF.

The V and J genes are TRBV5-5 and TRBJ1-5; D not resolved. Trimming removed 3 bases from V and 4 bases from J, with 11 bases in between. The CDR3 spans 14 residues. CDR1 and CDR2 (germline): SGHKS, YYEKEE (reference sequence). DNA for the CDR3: TGTGCCAGCAGCTCAGGCGGTACTAATCAGCCCCAGCATTTT. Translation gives CASSSGGTNQPQHF.

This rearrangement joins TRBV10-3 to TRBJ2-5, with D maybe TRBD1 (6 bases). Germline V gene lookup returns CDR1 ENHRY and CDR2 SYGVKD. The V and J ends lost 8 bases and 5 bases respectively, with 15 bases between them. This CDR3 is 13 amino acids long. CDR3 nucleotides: TGTGCCATCGGGTACGACAGGCGGGAGACCCAGTACTTC. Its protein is CAIGYDRRETQYF.

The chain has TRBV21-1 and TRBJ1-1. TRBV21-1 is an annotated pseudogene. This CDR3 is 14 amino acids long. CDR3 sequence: CASSRGEGHTEAFF. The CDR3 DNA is TGTGCCAGCAGCAGAGGTGAGGGACACACTGAAGCTTTCTTT.